The 24 T cell receptor beta chains listed next were all sequenced from one sample in a study of T cells in Graves' hyperthyroidism and ophthalmopathy. TCR beta CDR3 regions were amplified from RNA transcripts. The HTBI primer set served for first-round RT-PCR of the TCR CDR3. TCRdb independently ran MiXCR on the multiplex PCR reads; one entry per CDR3 protein. The profile shows about 520,000 distinct CDR3 sequences, 20% of them singletons. The sample was blood. These receptors all come from a man between 18 and 29 years old with Graves' hyperthyroidism.

This chain joins TRBV4-1 and TRBJ2-7, with TRBD1 as a possible D gene (5 bases). V lost 0 bases and J 3 bases, leaving 9 bases between the germline ends. The CDR3 has 14 residues. CDR1 is MGHRA, CDR2 YSYEKL, per germline. The CDR3 sequence is CASSQDAQGYEQYF. The CDR3 region has the DNA TGCGCCAGCAGCCAAGATGCCCAGGGCTACGAGCAGTACTTC.

A remark on this clonotype: Since a much larger clone is just one base distant, this may be a read error. The V and J genes are TRBV27 and TRBJ1-5; no clear D gene. The CDR3 is 13 residues long. Trimming took off 5 bases at V and 7 bases at J, with 12 bases between the two ends. Germline V gene lookup returns CDR1 MNHEY and CDR2 SMNVEV (reference sequence). In nucleotides, the CDR3 is TGTGCCAGCAGTCGGGGTGATGGCCAGCCCCAGCATTTT. Protein product: CASSRGDGQPQHF.

This chain uses TRBV2 with TRBJ1-5; 9 bases are shared with TRBD1. After removal of 5 bases from V and 5 bases from J, the junction contained 4 bases not matched to a gene. Looked up from germline, CDR1 is SNHLY and CDR2 is FYNNEI. CDR3 length equals 14 residues. This chain's CDR3 is CASSKGQGYQPQHF. CDR3 sequence (DNA): TGTGCCAGCAGTAAGGGACAGGGATATCAGCCCCAGCATTTT.

This clonotype came up many times. The chain has TRBV28 and TRBJ1-1; D call uncertain. Trimming took 5 bases from V and 10 from J, leaving 23 bases between them. CDR1 is MDHEN and CDR2 is SYDVKM in the germline V gene. This CDR3 spans 15 amino acids. In DNA form, the CDR3 reads TGTGCCAGCAGTCCCCCTACGACCGAGGCCGGGAGAGCTTTCTTT. Its translation: CASSPPTTEAGRAFF.

This sequence joins TRBV20-1 and TRBJ2-5; 10 bases map to TRBD2. The CDR3 totals 14 residues. CDR1 and CDR2 (germline): DFQATT, SNEGSKA (reference sequence). The V and J ends lost 6 bases and 6 bases, in that order; junction bases with no gene match: 10. In nucleotides, the CDR3 is TGCAGTGCCATTCCCGGGACTAGCGATAAGACCCAGTACTTC. Its protein product is CSAIPGTSDKTQYF.

There are many counts of this clonotype. The genes are TRBV4-1 and TRBJ2-2, with D perhaps TRBD2 (5 bases). Germline assignment: CDR1 MGHRA and CDR2 YSYEKL. The V and J ends lost 0 bases and 3 bases respectively, with 14 bases between them. The CDR3 is made up of 17 amino acids. CDR3 sequence: CASSQDPRTLDTGELFF. CDR3 DNA sequence: TGCGCCAGCAGCCAAGATCCGAGGACTCTTGACACCGGGGAGCTGTTTTTT.

The V and J genes are TRBV6-5 and TRBJ2-2; 7 bases map to TRBD1. The CDR3 has 15 amino acids. Trimming took 2 bases from V and 3 from J; bases not matched to a gene: 3. The germline V gene has CDR1 MNHEY and CDR2 SVGAGI. CDR3 sequence reads: CASSYHRGDTGELFF. The CDR3 bases are TGTGCCAGCAGTTACCACAGGGGAGACACCGGGGAGCTGTTTTTT.

At least ten counts were recorded for this clonotype. The rearrangement uses TRBV6-1 and TRBJ2-2; D is uncertain. The CDR3 consists of 12 residues. Germline CDR1 and CDR2: MNHNS and SASEGT. The V end lost 7 bases, the J end lost 8 bases, and 11 bases lay between the germline ends. CDR3 bases: TGTGCCAGCACCTCTCGGGCTGGGGAGCTGTTTTTT. This encodes CASTSRAGELFF.

The chain carries TRBV6-5 and TRBJ1-1; no reliable D call. This CDR3 spans 14 amino acids. Trimming removed 0 bases from V and 7 bases from J, with 12 bases in between. Germline V CDR1 and CDR2: MNHEY, SVGAGI. CDR3: CASSYSWLVGEAFF. CDR3 coding DNA: TGTGCCAGCAGTTACTCGTGGTTGGTCGGTGAAGCTTTCTTT.

This clonotype came up many times. This chain connects TRBV5-1 to TRBJ1-2; D is unresolved. The CDR3 length is 15 residues. V gave up 0 bases and J gave up 0 bases, with 9 bases separating them. Germline CDR1 reads SGHRS; CDR2 reads YFSETQ. This CDR3 is CASSLEVGTNYGYTF. DNA for the CDR3: TGCGCCAGCAGCTTGGAGGTCGGAACTAACTATGGCTACACCTTC.

CDR3 DNA sequence: TGCAGTGCCACGGCCTCGGACAGGGGGAATCAGCCCCAGCATTTT. Its translation is CSATASDRGNQPQHF. The V and J genes are TRBV20-1 and TRBJ1-5, with 10 bases that match TRBD1. Trimming took 6 bases from V and 4 from J; bases not matched to a gene: 9. CDR1 and CDR2 from the germline V gene are DFQATT and SNEGSKA (reference sequence). The CDR3 length is 15 residues.

This clonotype came up many times. This chain links TRBV29-1 with TRBJ2-7; the D gene is possibly TRBD1 (7 bases). CDR3 length: 12 amino acids. Trimming took off 5 bases at V and 5 bases at J, with 13 bases between the two ends. Per the germline V gene, CDR1 is SQVTM and CDR2 is ANQGSEA. The CDR3 is CSVIQGRHEQYF. The DNA for the CDR3 is TGCAGCGTTATACAGGGGAGGCACGAGCAGTACTTC.

This clonotype was seen repeatedly, ten times or more. This sequence joins TRBV4-2 and TRBJ1-1; possible D gene TRBD1, 5 bases. Germline V CDR1 and CDR2: LGHNA, YNFKEQ. Deletions cut 0 bases from V and 5 bases from J, with 10 bases between. This CDR3 spans 14 amino acids. CDR3 sequence (DNA): TGTGCCAGCAGCCAAGATACGGGACGGACTGAAGCTTTCTTT. It codes for CASSQDTGRTEAFF.

In its sample, this clonotype was seen many times. This chain links TRBV19 with TRBJ1-1; the D is unclear. Germline values: CDR1 LNHDA, CDR2 SQIVND (reference sequence). Trimming took off 5 bases at V and 8 bases at J, with 9 bases between the two ends. This CDR3 contains 11 residues. CDR3 loop: CASSAAMEAFF. The CDR3 DNA sequence: TGTGCCAGTAGTGCAGCTATGGAAGCTTTCTTT. The full variable domain, rest sourced from reference TRBV19 and TRBJ1-1, is DGGITQSPKYLFRKEGQNVTLSCEQNLNHDAMYWYRQDPGQGLRLIYYSQIVNDFQKGDIAEGYSVSREKKESFPLTVTSAQKNPTAFYLCASSAAMEAFFGQGTRLTVV.

On this clonotype itself: The junction shows a germline mismatch at one end, possibly a read error. This chain links TRBV28 with TRBJ1-3, with unresolved D. The CDR3 runs to 17 residues. The V gene's germline CDR1 is MDHEN and CDR2 SYDVKM. CDR3 nucleotide sequence: TGTGCCAGCAGTTTCGTGGCTGGTGGGGTGAATGGAAACACTATATATTTT. Encoded protein: CASSFVAGGVNGNTIYF.

V and J are TRBV11-2 and TRBJ2-5, with D maybe TRBD2 (6 bases). The V gene's germline CDR1 is SGHAT and CDR2 FQNNGV. The CDR3 spans 12 residues. V gave up 8 bases and J gave up 5 bases, with 12 bases separating them. The CDR3 loop is CASGRIWETQYF. Written as DNA, the CDR3 is TGTGCCAGCGGGAGGATTTGGGAGACCCAGTACTTC.

In this sample, this clonotype turned up many times. This rearrangement joins TRBV19 to TRBJ1-2; D remains ambiguous. The length of the CDR3 is 12 residues. Looked up from germline, CDR1 is LNHDA and CDR2 is SQIVND (reference sequence). Trimming removed 5 bases at V and 6 bases at J, with 10 bases between. The CDR3 protein is CASSAAGHGYTF. The CDR3 DNA sequence: TGTGCCAGTAGTGCCGCTGGGCATGGCTACACCTTC.

This clonotype occurred many times. The chain recombines TRBV7-6 with TRBJ2-5, with a possible D match to TRBD1 (5 bases). In germline, CDR1 is SGHVS, CDR2 FNYEAQ. Trimming took off 2 bases at V and 4 bases at J, with 8 bases between the two ends. CDR3 length: 13 amino acids. The chain's CDR3 is CASSLIRAETQYF. As DNA, the CDR3 is TGTGCCAGCAGCTTAATCAGGGCAGAGACCCAGTACTTC.

This clonotype has at least ten counts. As the CDR3 is not closed by the conserved phenylalanine or tryptophan, this likely results from a read error. V usage is TRBV6-5 and J usage is TRBJ1-1; D remains ambiguous. Deletions cut 5 bases from V and 6 bases from J, with 13 bases between. Germline V lookup: CDR1 MNHEY, CDR2 SVGAGI. This CDR3 spans 13 amino acids. CDR3 amino acids: CASSTKKVAEAFS. The DNA of the CDR3 is TGTGCCAGCAGTACTAAGAAGGTGGCTGAAGCTTTCTCT.

This chain's CDR3 is CASTKTGISNSPLHF. The CDR3, as DNA: TGTGCCAGCACCAAGACAGGGATAAGTAATTCACCCCTCCACTTT. The gene calls are TRBV2 and TRBJ1-6; 7 bases align to TRBD1. Germline values: CDR1 SNHLY, CDR2 FYNNEI. V lost 7 bases and J lost 6; bases outside the gene matches: 9. The CDR3 has 15 residues.

This clonotype turned up a few times. This chain links TRBV3-1 with TRBJ1-2; 8 nucleotides match TRBD1. CDR3 length: 13 residues. Germline values: CDR1 LGHDT, CDR2 YNNKEL (reference sequence). V shed 3 bases and J 8 bases; nucleotides not matched to a gene: 5. This chain's CDR3 is CASSHWTGQGYTF. The CDR3 nucleotides are TGTGCCAGCAGCCACTGGACAGGGCAGGGCTACACCTTC.

V usage is TRBV6-1 and J usage is TRBJ2-5; D is unresolved. Germline CDR1 is MNHNS and CDR2 is SASEGT. The CDR3 is made up of 14 amino acids. V gave up 5 bases and J gave up 5 bases, with 15 bases separating them. CDR3 loop: CASSPRVVRETQYF. As DNA, the CDR3 is TGTGCCAGCAGTCCTCGGGTTGTTCGGGAGACCCAGTACTTC.

This clonotype was counted many times. The chain carries TRBV15 and TRBJ2-7; maybe TRBD1 (6 bases). Germline loops: CDR1 LNHNV, CDR2 YYDKDF (reference sequence). Between the trimmed V and J ends, which lost 3 bases and 5 bases, there was a span of 23 bases. The CDR3 has 17 amino acids. The CDR3 is CATSRAYPGDIRDEQYF. DNA of the CDR3: TGTGCCACCAGCAGGGCGTACCCCGGGGACATCAGGGACGAGCAGTACTTC.

At least ten counts were recorded for this clonotype. V usage is TRBV15 and J usage is TRBJ1-5; D not certain. The CDR3 has 15 residues. Between the trimmed V and J ends, which lost 0 bases and 6 bases, there was a span of 12 bases. Germline CDR1 reads LNHNV; CDR2 reads YYDKDF (reference sequence). The CDR3, as DNA: TGTGCCACCAGCAGAGACGGACGTTCGAGTCAGCCCCAGCATTTT. As protein: CATSRDGRSSQPQHF. The variable domain in full, with the rest retrieved from reference TRBV15 and TRBJ1-5, is DAMVIQNPRYQVTQFGKPVTLSCSQTLNHNVMYWYQQKSSQAPKLLFHYYDKDFNNEADTPDNFQSRRPNTSFCFLDIRSPGLGDTAMYLCATSRDGRSSQPQHFGDGTRLSIL.